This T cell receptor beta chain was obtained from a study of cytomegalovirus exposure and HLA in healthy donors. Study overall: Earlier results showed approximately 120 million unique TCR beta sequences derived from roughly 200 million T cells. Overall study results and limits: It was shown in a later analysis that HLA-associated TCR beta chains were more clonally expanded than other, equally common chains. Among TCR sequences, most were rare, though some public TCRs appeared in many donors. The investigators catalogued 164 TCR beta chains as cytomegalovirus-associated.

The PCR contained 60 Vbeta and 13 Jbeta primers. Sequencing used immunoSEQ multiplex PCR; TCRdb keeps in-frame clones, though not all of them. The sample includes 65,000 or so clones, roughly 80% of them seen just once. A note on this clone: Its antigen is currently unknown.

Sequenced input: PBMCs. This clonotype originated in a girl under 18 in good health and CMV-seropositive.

CDR3 nucleotide sequence: TGTGCCAGCAGCCAGCGGGGGGGCGAGCAGTACTTC. Translation: CASSQRGGEQYF. The gene calls are TRBV14 and TRBJ2-7, with 9 positions matching TRBD2. The trim removed 3 bases at V and 6 bases at J, leaving 0 bases unmatched. Germline V CDR1 and CDR2: SGHDN, FVKESK. The CDR3 runs to 12 residues.